This T cell receptor (beta chain) stems from a study of graft-versus-host responses after intestinal transplantation. The assay was immunoSEQ multiplex PCR, and TCRdb's table has in-frame clones only and misses some. The sample lists under 20,000 clones; around nine tenths were seen once. This clone was picked up one time. Its matching antigen is unknown. Other DNA variants within this sample encode the same CDR3. V was trimmed by 6 bases and J by 7 bases, leaving 15 bases between them. The CDR3 consists of 14 residues. Germline V gene data show CDR1 as MNHEY and CDR2 as SMNVEV (reference sequence). Study-level findings and limits: Clonal ratios of graft-versus-host to host-versus-graft in allografts were high for patients exhibiting graft-donor T cell macrochimerism.

This chain connects TRBV27 to TRBJ1-4; the D gene is possibly TRBD1 (6 bases). The receptor was derived from a human patient who received an intestinal transplant, so some T cells may come from the graft donor. The material sequenced was PBMCs, taken approximately 33 weeks after intestinal transplant. CDR3 sequence: CASSAGGRFEKLFF. DNA for the CDR3: TGTGCCAGCAGCGCGGGGGGCAGGTTTGAAAAACTGTTTTTT. Together with reference TRBV27 and TRBJ1-4, the CDR3 gives the full variable domain: EAQVTQNPRYLITVTGKKLTVTCSQNMNHEYMSWYRQDPGLGLRQIYYSMNVEVTDKGDVPEGYKVSRKEKRNFPLILESPSPNQTSLYFCASSAGGRFEKLFFGSGTQLSVL.